These 17 T cell receptor beta chains were sequenced from one sample in a study of blood T cell repertoires in COVID-19. TCRdb keeps only in-frame clones here, not all; method: immunoSEQ multiplex PCR. The table records about 140,000 clones, roughly 84% of them present only once. Sequencing used peripheral blood. The receptors stem from a man in his 60s with active or convalescent COVID-19.

This chain uses TRBV5-1 with TRBJ2-3; 7 nucleotides line up with TRBD1. The V gene end was trimmed by 5 bases and the J gene end by 2 bases; junction bases not matched to a gene: 5. Germline lookup yields CDR1 SGHRS and CDR2 YFSETQ. This CDR3 is 14 amino acids long. CDR3 sequence (DNA): TGCGCCAGCAGAGACAGGGAGATCACAGATACGCAGTATTTT. It specifies CASRDREITDTQYF.

The chain has TRBV6-5 and TRBJ2-1, with 8 bases that match TRBD1. The germline V gene has CDR1 MNHEY and CDR2 SVGAGI. V trimming: 10 bases; J trimming: 1 base; junction bases outside the gene matches: 6. The CDR3 length is 14 residues. The CDR3 DNA reads as TGTGCCACCAAGGACAGGGCGTCCTACAATGAGCAGTTCTTC. It codes for CATKDRASYNEQFF.

A single count supports this clone. This chain links TRBV19 with TRBJ2-1; the match to TRBD2 covers 7 bases. V lost 1 base and J lost 7; bases outside the gene matches: 7. This CDR3 is built from 15 residues. Looked up from germline, CDR1 is LNHDA and CDR2 is SQIVND (reference sequence). The CDR3 DNA follows: TGTGCCAGTAGTATAGCTGGCGGGAGCTGGAATGAGCAGTTCTTC. Residues: CASSIAGGSWNEQFF. Looking up the rest from reference TRBV19 and TRBJ2-1 gives the full variable domain: DGGITQSPKYLFRKEGQNVTLSCEQNLNHDAMYWYRQDPGQGLRLIYYSQIVNDFQKGDIAEGYSVSREKKESFPLTVTSAQKNPTAFYLCASSIAGGSWNEQFFGPGTRLTVL.

Only one count was recorded for this clone. The chain carries TRBV7-9 and TRBJ2-3; tentatively, D is TRBD2 (5 bases). The CDR3 extends over 16 amino acids. V lost 3 bases, J lost 2 bases, and 15 bases lay in between. The germline gives CDR1 SEHNR, CDR2 FQNEAQ (reference sequence). CDR3 residues: CASSFLTRLNTDTQYF. CDR3 sequence (DNA): TGTGCCAGCAGCTTCTTGACCCGACTAAACACAGATACGCAGTATTTT.

J is TRBJ1-1 and V is TRBV6-6; D is perhaps TRBD1 (6 bases). Looked up from germline, CDR1 is MNHNY and CDR2 is SVGAGI (reference sequence). This CDR3 contains 14 residues. V dropped 7 bases and J dropped 4 bases, with 16 bases sitting between them. The chain's CDR3 is CASNQQGGGTEAFF. CDR3 sequence (DNA): TGTGCCAGCAACCAACAGGGTGGGGGCACTGAAGCTTTCTTT.

The gene calls are TRBV7-8 and TRBJ2-2; 8 bases are shared with TRBD2. CDR1 and CDR2 (germline): SGHVS, FQNEAQ. J gave up 2 bases and V 10 bases, and 6 bases lay outside the gene matches. The CDR3 spans 14 residues. This chain's CDR3 is CATAGDLNTGELFF. The CDR3 nucleotides read TGTGCCACAGCGGGAGACCTCAACACCGGGGAGCTGTTTTTT.

The V call is TRBV12-3 or TRBV12-4, the J call TRBJ2-7; a weak D match, TRBD1 (6 bases). The germline V and J ends were trimmed by 4 bases and 6 bases, with 13 bases remaining between them. The CDR3 has 13 amino acids. CDR3 sequence reads: CASSSITGFEQYF. CDR3 DNA sequence: TGTGCCAGCAGTTCAATCACAGGGTTCGAGCAGTACTTC.

V and J are TRBV10-3 and TRBJ2-6; TRBD2 is a possible D gene (6 bases). This CDR3 region has 15 residues. The germline CDR1 and CDR2 sequences are ENHRY and SYGVKD. Trimming removed 4 bases at V and 2 bases at J, with 9 bases between. CDR3 loop: CAISASSAGANVLTF. In DNA, the CDR3 is TGTGCCATCAGTGCCTCTAGCGCTGGGGCCAACGTCCTGACTTTC.

This rearrangement joins TRBV6-5 to TRBJ2-2; D not resolved. Germline lookup yields CDR1 MNHEY and CDR2 SVGAGI. Trimming took off 8 bases at V and 0 bases at J, with 10 bases between the two ends. The CDR3 is 14 residues long. In DNA, the CDR3 is TGTGCCAGCTGGTGGCAATCGAACACCGGGGAGCTGTTTTTT. Translated: CASWWQSNTGELFF.

The rearrangement joins TRBV7-2 to TRBJ1-1; a weak D match, TRBD1 (6 bases). Germline-derived CDR1 and CDR2 are SGHTA and FQGNSA. This CDR3 region has 14 residues. V shed 1 base and J shed 4 bases, with 10 bases lying between them. The CDR3 reads CASSLGRRGTEAFF. In nucleotides, the CDR3 is TGTGCCAGCAGCTTAGGGCGCAGGGGCACTGAAGCTTTCTTT.

This sequence joins TRBV4-3 and TRBJ2-3; D might be TRBD2 (5 bases). CDR1 LGHNA and CDR2 YSLEER come from the germline V gene. Trimming cost V 1 base and J 5 bases, with 10 bases left between them. The CDR3 has 14 amino acids. This CDR3 is CASSQGGVRDTQYF. For the CDR3, the DNA is TGCGCCAGCAGCCAAGGGGGAGTTAGAGATACGCAGTATTTT.

CDR3 sequence (DNA): TGTGCCAGCAGCCTTACTAGCGGGACCGGGGAGCTGTTTTTT. Protein: CASSLTSGTGELFF. V and J are TRBV9 and TRBJ2-2; 9 nucleotides line up with TRBD2. V shed 4 bases, J shed 5 bases, and the junction held 3 bases outside the gene matches. Germline V gene sequence: CDR1 SGDLS, CDR2 YYNGEE. The length of the CDR3 is 14 residues.

This chain's CDR3 is CAISDSLGTGFDEQFF. The DNA for the CDR3 is TGTGCCATCAGTGACTCCCTCGGGACAGGGTTTGATGAGCAGTTCTTC. The gene calls are TRBV10-3 and TRBJ2-1, with 9 bases matching TRBD1. J lost 8 bases, V lost 3 bases, and 11 bases had no gene match. CDR1 and CDR2 (germline): ENHRY, SYGVKD. There are 16 residues in the CDR3.

This clone occurred once. The J gene is TRBJ1-5, the V gene TRBV27; no reliable D call. The CDR3 sequence is 14 residues long. Trimming took 5 bases from V and 7 from J, leaving 15 bases between them. Germline CDR1 reads MNHEY; CDR2 reads SMNVEV (reference sequence). CDR3 nucleotides: TGTGCCAGCAGTAGCCAGGCTGTGGGCCAGCCCCAGCATTTT. Protein sequence: CASSSQAVGQPQHF.

This chain connects TRBV7-2 to TRBJ2-7, with 7 bases lining up with TRBD1. Germline CDR1 reads SGHTA; CDR2 reads FQGNSA. V shed 0 bases, J shed 3 bases, and the junction held 8 bases outside the gene matches. This CDR3 is 16 amino acids long. The CDR3 DNA is TGTGCCAGCAGCTTAGCCTCCCGGACAGGTGTCTACGAGCAGTACTTC. Its translation: CASSLASRTGVYEQYF.

The chain couples TRBV15 to TRBJ1-2, with 7 bases fitting TRBD1. The CDR3 contains 13 residues. The V gene's germline CDR1 is LNHNV and CDR2 YYDKDF (reference sequence). V lost 3 bases to trimming and J lost 7 bases; unmatched junction nucleotides: 5. CDR3 coding DNA: TGTGCCACCAGCAGCAGGGGGGCAATTGGCTACACCTTC. Translated: CATSSRGAIGYTF.

This chain uses TRBV2 with TRBJ2-5; 13 bases fit TRBD2. CDR3 length: 15 amino acids. V dropped 7 bases and J dropped 5; count of bases not matched to a gene: 7. Germline CDR1 reads SNHLY; CDR2 reads FYNNEI. The CDR3 sequence: CASKKELAGGETQYF. The CDR3, as DNA: TGTGCCAGCAAGAAGGAACTAGCGGGGGGGGAGACCCAGTACTTC.